This T cell receptor (beta chain) was sequenced during a study of blood T cell repertoires in COVID-19. Individuals drawn from 24 US areas were about 18 to 100 years old. The CDR3 contains 15 residues. Germline V gives CDR1 SNHLY, CDR2 FYNNEI. J gave up 1 base and V 7 bases, and 7 bases lay outside the gene matches. Assay used: immunoSEQ multiplex PCR; TCRdb lists only in-frame clones, some missing. This table holds 300,000 to 450,000 clones, around 87% found once. The V and J genes are TRBV2 and TRBJ2-3; 8 nucleotides align to TRBD2. The source of this sequence is a man aged 35 to 55 in a cohort exposed to, infected with or recovered from COVID-19 (not recorded which). Sequenced material: PBMCs or T cells enriched from blood (not recorded which). This CDR3 is CASNFGRARTDTQYF. The CDR3 DNA is TGTGCCAGCAATTTCGGGAGGGCCCGCACAGATACGCAGTATTTT.